The T cell receptor (beta chain) described here comes from a study of human T cells and chemical hapten exposure. About the research overall: During the approximately 25-week study period, patients had diphenylcyclopropenone applied to the scalp every week. General study points: Relative to controls, expanded TCRs formed significantly more large CDR3 similarity clusters.

Indicated time point: patch test 3, about 24 weeks after DPC sensitization. Sample treatment: therapeutic diphenylcyclopropenone sensitization with weekly scalp DPC. V was pared by 3 bases and J by 5 bases, with 14 bases between. CDR3 length: 14 residues. Germline loops: CDR1 SGDLS, CDR2 YYNGEE. In the case of this clonotype: No antigen is known for it.

TCRdb itself ran the RACE reads through MiXCR, one entry per CDR3 protein. The sample comprises 150,000 to 200,000 distinct CDR3 sequences, around a quarter of which are singletons, and 2.1% rests with the top ten. Sample: whole blood, taken in connection with sensitization to the hapten diphenylcyclopropenone (DPC). This receptor was taken from a woman younger than 30 with alopecia areata. Some clones in this sample may be carry-over from other donors' samples. The chain has TRBV9 and TRBJ1-1; D is unresolved. The CDR3 loop reads CASSGASVGTEAFF. CDR3 nucleotide sequence: TGTGCCAGCAGCGGTGCCTCGGTGGGGACTGAAGCTTTCTTT.